Shown below are 13 T cell receptor beta chains from a single sample sequenced in a study of T cells in Graves' hyperthyroidism and ophthalmopathy. What was amplified from RNA transcripts were TCR beta CDR3 regions. HTBI primers were used for first-round RT-PCR of the TCR CDR3. TCRdb called the multiplex PCR reads again in MiXCR, with one record for every CDR3 protein. The sample carries almost 600,000 distinct CDR3 sequences, about 14% recorded once. Source material: blood. These receptors were taken from a woman in her twenties or thirties with Graves' hyperthyroidism that later progressed to Graves' ophthalmopathy.

This clonotype was seen a handful of times. The chain couples TRBV6-2 or TRBV6-3 to TRBJ2-3; 8 nucleotides align to TRBD2. Germline CDR1 MNHEY, CDR2 SVGEGT. The V segment lost 2 bases and the J segment 4 bases; nucleotides outside the gene matches: 5. The CDR3 is 15 residues long. CDR3 protein: CASSYGLAPPDTQYF. As DNA, the CDR3 is TGTGCCAGCAGTTACGGACTAGCCCCCCCAGATACGCAGTATTTT.

This clonotype was seen more than once but under ten times. The J gene is TRBJ1-2, the V gene TRBV28; 9 nucleotides agree with TRBD1. The germline CDR1 and CDR2 sequences are MDHEN and SYDVKM. Trimming at V came to 5 bases and at J to 5 bases, leaving 12 bases not matched to a gene. This CDR3 spans 16 amino acids. The CDR3 protein is CASSAIWTGEKYGYTF. The CDR3 DNA reads TGTGCCAGCAGTGCCATCTGGACAGGGGAGAAATATGGCTACACCTTC.

This clonotype was seen many times. The chain is built from TRBV12-3 or TRBV12-4 and TRBJ2-1, with unresolved D. The CDR3 sequence is 10 residues long. Trimming stripped 9 bases from V and 8 bases from J, with 8 bases between. CDR3 sequence: CASSWDEQFF. CDR3 nucleotide sequence: TGTGCCAGTTCCTGGGATGAGCAGTTCTTC.

The CDR3 is CSARYQGSPDTQYF. CDR3 nucleotide sequence: TGCAGTGCTAGATACCAGGGTAGCCCAGATACGCAGTATTTT. The chain links TRBV20-1 to TRBJ2-3, with D possibly being TRBD1 (5 bases). V shed 2 bases and J shed 4 bases, with 13 bases lying between them. In germline, CDR1 is DFQATT, CDR2 SNEGSKA (reference sequence). This CDR3 has 14 amino acids.

About this clonotype: The CDR3 does not close with the conserved phenylalanine or tryptophan, likely indicating a read error. The CDR3 coding sequence is TGTGCCAGCTCACCCGACAAAAATTCACCCCTCCACCTT. It yields the protein CASSPDKNSPLHL. The J gene is TRBJ1-6, the V gene TRBV18; D is uncertain. The length of the CDR3 is 13 residues. Per the germline V gene, CDR1 is KGHSH and CDR2 is LQKENI. The germline V and J ends were trimmed by 3 bases and 7 bases, with 7 bases remaining between them.

The CDR3 DNA follows: TGTACCAGCAGCTTACGTGGACAGGGTAGGGACGAGCAGTACTTC. Translated: CTSSLRGQGRDEQYF. The chain couples TRBV7-2 to TRBJ2-7; 8 bases line up with TRBD1. The CDR3 is 15 amino acids. The V gene's germline CDR1 is SGHTA and CDR2 FQGNSA. J lost 5 bases, V lost 2 bases, and 8 bases had no gene match.

V gene TRBV20-1 combines with J gene TRBJ1-6; 8 nucleotides match TRBD1. This CDR3 has 15 residues. With 0 bases clipped from V and 8 bases from J, the junction kept 6 bases outside the gene matches. Germline CDR1 is DFQATT and CDR2 is SNEGSKA (reference sequence). The DNA of the CDR3 is TGCAGTGCTAGAGAAGGGACAGGCGACTATTCACCCCTCCACTTT. Its protein is CSAREGTGDYSPLHF.

This clonotype was counted many times. This chain uses TRBV5-1 with TRBJ2-1; 7 positions agree with TRBD2. Germline CDR1 reads SGHRS; CDR2 reads YFSETQ. The ends lost 0 bases at V and 4 bases at J; junction bases unmatched: 4. This CDR3 contains 15 residues. Here the CDR3 reads CASSLGSSGYNEQFF. CDR3 nucleotide sequence: TGCGCCAGCAGCTTGGGTTCTAGCGGATACAATGAGCAGTTCTTC.

This chain connects TRBV18 to TRBJ1-5; D is possibly TRBD1 (6 bases). CDR1 is KGHSH, CDR2 LQKENI, per germline. The CDR3 is 16 amino acids. V was clipped by 6 bases and J by 0 bases, with 15 bases between them. The CDR3 DNA is TGTGCCAGCTCGAAGGGACAACCGGTTAGCAATCAGCCCCAGCATTTT. Amino acid sequence: CASSKGQPVSNQPQHF.

This clonotype came up a few times. The gene calls are TRBV7-6 and TRBJ2-7; 7 bases map to TRBD1. The length of the CDR3 is 14 residues. Germline CDR1 and CDR2: SGHVS and FNYEAQ. V lost 5 bases and J lost 3; bases outside the gene matches: 7. The chain's CDR3 is CASSGRQGNYEQYF. The CDR3 DNA reads as TGTGCCAGCAGCGGACGACAGGGTAACTACGAGCAGTACTTC.

This clonotype was seen ten or more times. The gene calls are TRBV11-1 and TRBJ2-5; no clear D gene. This CDR3 has 13 amino acids. The germline V gene encodes CDR1 SGHAT and CDR2 FQDESV (reference sequence). The ends were cut back, 3 bases at V and 2 bases at J, with 7 bases in the middle. The chain's CDR3 is CASSLELQETQYF. The CDR3, as DNA: TGTGCCAGCAGCTTGGAGCTACAAGAGACCCAGTACTTC.

DNA for the CDR3: TGCGCCAGCAGCCGCCCACTAGGGAATGAGCAGTTCTTC. Residues: CASSRPLGNEQFF. The chain has TRBV4-1 and TRBJ2-1; the D gene is possibly TRBD2 (5 bases). The CDR3 sequence is 13 residues long. Germline V gene sequence: CDR1 MGHRA, CDR2 YSYEKL. V gave up 4 bases and J gave up 7 bases, with 11 bases separating them.

Remarks on this clonotype: A single base separates this from a much larger clone, so it may be a read error. For the CDR3, the DNA is TGTGCCAGCAGCCGGGGGTCGGAGACAGATACGCAGTATTTT. This sequence encodes CASSRGSETDTQYF. J is TRBJ2-3 and V is TRBV6-1, with D possibly TRBD2 on 6 matching bases. The germline V gene encodes CDR1 MNHNS and CDR2 SASEGT. Trimming removed 6 bases from V and 3 bases from J, with 13 bases in between. The CDR3 extends over 14 amino acids.